This is a list of T cell receptor beta chains from one sample in a study of T cells in localized non-small cell lung cancer. Sequenced by immunoSEQ multiplex PCR; TCRdb stores in-frame clones only, minus some. The table lists 130,000 or so clones, around 89% of them singletons. Source: peripheral blood, taken before any cancer treatment. The receptors were sampled from a female donor aged 60 or older with stage I lung adenocarcinoma. The CDR3 runs from the conserved cysteine through the conserved F or W. D genes are given only for firm matches. Clone size is shown for a subset of rows, as once, few, many or a class of expanded clone.

cdr3_nt: TGTGCCAGCAGTTTCAGGGCAGGGTACAATCAGCCCCAGCATTTT
cdr3_aa: CASSFRAGYNQPQHF
d_call: -
j_call: TRBJ1-5
clone_size: -
v_call: TRBV28

cdr3_nt: TGTGCCAGCAGTTTGCCGACCACATACCAAGAGACCCAGTACTTC
cdr3_aa: CASSLPTTYQETQYF
d_call: -
j_call: TRBJ2-5
clone_size: -
v_call: TRBV28

cdr3_nt: TGTGCCAGCAGCGTAGATCACCTAGCGGGAGGGGAGCAGTACTTC
cdr3_aa: CASSVDHLAGGEQYF
d_call: TRBD2
j_call: TRBJ2-7
clone_size: -
v_call: TRBV9

cdr3_nt: TGTGCCAGCAGCCCAGAGCGGGGGCGAGAGACCCAGTACTTC
cdr3_aa: CASSPERGRETQYF
d_call: TRBD2
j_call: TRBJ2-5
clone_size: -
v_call: TRBV6-1

cdr3_nt: TGTGCCAGCAGTCAGGAGGGGGTAGATACGCAGTATTTT
cdr3_aa: CASSQEGVDTQYF
d_call: -
j_call: TRBJ2-3
clone_size: -
v_call: TRBV28

cdr3_nt: TGTGCCAGCAGTTTGAGGAGGGCAGATACGCAGTATTTT
cdr3_aa: CASSLRRADTQYF
d_call: -
j_call: TRBJ2-3
clone_size: once
v_call: TRBV28

cdr3_nt: TGTGCCAGCAGCTTAGATTCTAGCGGAGGGTACAATGAGCAGTTCTTC
cdr3_aa: CASSLDSSGGYNEQFF
d_call: TRBD2
j_call: TRBJ2-1
clone_size: -
v_call: TRBV11-2

cdr3_nt: TGCAGTGCTAGTCGGGTTACTGAAGCTTTCTTT
cdr3_aa: CSASRVTEAFF
d_call: -
j_call: TRBJ1-1
clone_size: few
v_call: TRBV20-1

cdr3_nt: TGTGCCAGTAGTGTCCTCCCCGGGACTAGCGGGAGAGGTCCAGATACGCAGTATTTT
cdr3_aa: CASSVLPGTSGRGPDTQYF
d_call: TRBD2
j_call: TRBJ2-3
clone_size: -
v_call: TRBV19

cdr3_nt: TGTGCCAGCAGCCGTGGGGGGTCTGGCTCCTACGAGCAGTACTTC
cdr3_aa: CASSRGGSGSYEQYF
d_call: -
j_call: TRBJ2-7
clone_size: once
v_call: TRBV28

cdr3_nt: TGTGCCAGCAGCCCACCCCCGGGTCCGAACACTGAAGCTTTCTTT
cdr3_aa: CASSPPPGPNTEAFF
d_call: -
j_call: TRBJ1-1
clone_size: -
v_call: TRBV5-4

cdr3_nt: TGCGCCAGTAGGCAGGGCTACGAGCAGTACTTC
cdr3_aa: CASRQGYEQYF
d_call: -
j_call: TRBJ2-7
clone_size: -
v_call: TRBV10-2

cdr3_nt: TGCGCCAGCCGCGGCGGGAGCGGTCGCACCGGGGAGCTGTTTTTT
cdr3_aa: CASRGGSGRTGELFF
d_call: TRBD2
j_call: TRBJ2-2
clone_size: -
v_call: TRBV10-2

cdr3_nt: TGTGCCAGCAGTTCGCTTCCCATGAACACTGAAGCTTTCTTT
cdr3_aa: CASSSLPMNTEAFF
d_call: -
j_call: TRBJ1-1
clone_size: -
v_call: TRBV6-6

cdr3_nt: TGCGCCAGCAGTGAGCCCCGGACAGGGCACAATGAGCAGTTCTTC
cdr3_aa: CASSEPRTGHNEQFF
d_call: TRBD1
j_call: TRBJ2-1
clone_size: -
v_call: TRBV10-2

cdr3_nt: TGTGCCAGCAGCACCCCCGGACGGAGACTAGCGGGCGCTCCCTACGAGCAGTACTTC
cdr3_aa: CASSTPGRRLAGAPYEQYF
d_call: TRBD2
j_call: TRBJ2-7
clone_size: -
v_call: TRBV7-2

cdr3_nt: TGTGCCAGCAGCTTAGTAACCCAAGTGGGTCCCTACGAGCAGTACTTC
cdr3_aa: CASSLVTQVGPYEQYF
d_call: -
j_call: TRBJ2-7
clone_size: once
v_call: TRBV7-2

cdr3_nt: TGTGCCAGCAGTTACTCGAGGCTTGGAAACTATGGCTACACCTTC
cdr3_aa: CASSYSRLGNYGYTF
d_call: -
j_call: TRBJ1-2
clone_size: -
v_call: TRBV6-5

cdr3_nt: TGTGCCAGCAGCTTCTCCGCAGTGAACACTGAAGCTTTCTTT
cdr3_aa: CASSFSAVNTEAFF
d_call: -
j_call: TRBJ1-1
clone_size: -
v_call: TRBV7-3

cdr3_nt: TGTGCCAGCAGCGAATACAGGGAGCAGTACTTC
cdr3_aa: CASSEYREQYF
d_call: -
j_call: TRBJ2-7
clone_size: few
v_call: TRBV7-3

cdr3_nt: TGTGCCAGCAGTCGAGGTAACAATCAGCCCCAGCATTTT
cdr3_aa: CASSRGNNQPQHF
d_call: -
j_call: TRBJ1-5
clone_size: -
v_call: TRBV6-1

cdr3_nt: TGTGCCAGCAGTCCTACAACTAGCGGGAGGATCTACGAGCAGTACTTC
cdr3_aa: CASSPTTSGRIYEQYF
d_call: TRBD2
j_call: TRBJ2-7
clone_size: -
v_call: TRBV7-2

cdr3_nt: TGTGCCAGCAGCTTAAGGCCCACCAGCTCCTACGAGCAGTACTTC
cdr3_aa: CASSLRPTSSYEQYF
d_call: -
j_call: TRBJ2-7
clone_size: -
v_call: TRBV7-6

cdr3_nt: TGTGCCAGCAGTGAAGGGTATAGCAATCAGCCCCAGCATTTT
cdr3_aa: CASSEGYSNQPQHF
d_call: -
j_call: TRBJ1-5
clone_size: -
v_call: TRBV2

cdr3_nt: TGTGCCAGCAACTACGACTTGGGACGGAACACCGGGGAGCTGTTTTTT
cdr3_aa: CASNYDLGRNTGELFF
d_call: -
j_call: TRBJ2-2
clone_size: -
v_call: TRBV5-6

cdr3_nt: TGTGCCAGCAGAAAAAACCCTGGAGGCAATCAGCCCCAGCATTTT
cdr3_aa: CASRKNPGGNQPQHF
d_call: -
j_call: TRBJ1-5
clone_size: -
v_call: TRBV6-5

cdr3_nt: TGCGCCAGCAGTGAGGGTGACAGGGCGGATGAAAAACTGTTTTTT
cdr3_aa: CASSEGDRADEKLFF
d_call: TRBD1
j_call: TRBJ1-4
clone_size: -
v_call: TRBV10-2

cdr3_nt: TGCGCCAGCAGCTTGCCGGGACTAGCGGGAGGGCCGGGCAATGAGCAGTTCTTC
cdr3_aa: CASSLPGLAGGPGNEQFF
d_call: TRBD2
j_call: TRBJ2-1
clone_size: -
v_call: TRBV5-1

cdr3_nt: TGTGCCAGTAGTACCCTTGGACCGTACAATGAGCAGTTCTTC
cdr3_aa: CASSTLGPYNEQFF
d_call: -
j_call: TRBJ2-1
clone_size: -
v_call: TRBV19

cdr3_nt: TGTGCCAGCAGCTGGGGGACAGGGCACTCTCCGGGAAACACCATATATTTT
cdr3_aa: CASSWGTGHSPGNTIYF
d_call: TRBD1
j_call: TRBJ1-3
clone_size: -
v_call: TRBV7-2

cdr3_nt: TGCGCCAGCAGTGATGGAGGAGATACGCAGTATTTT
cdr3_aa: CASSDGGDTQYF
d_call: -
j_call: TRBJ2-3
clone_size: -
v_call: TRBV10-1

cdr3_nt: TGTGCCAGCAGTTTCGACGCGGACCCCACAGATACGCAGTATTTT
cdr3_aa: CASSFDADPTDTQYF
d_call: -
j_call: TRBJ2-3
clone_size: once
v_call: TRBV28

cdr3_nt: TGTGCCAGCAGCTTAAGAGAGACCCAGTACTTC
cdr3_aa: CASSLRETQYF
d_call: -
j_call: TRBJ2-5
clone_size: -
v_call: TRBV11-2